The sequence of this TCR beta chain was determined in a study of CD8 T cells in Susac syndrome. The RNA input was about 0.5 to 1 ug, and it was reverse transcribed with random hexamers. TCRdb fed the immunoSEQ multiplex PCR reads into MiXCR, producing one record per CDR3 protein. The sample carries around 220,000 distinct CDR3 sequences, about 90% recorded once. The CDR3 sequence is 14 residues long. Germline lookup yields CDR1 SGHVS and CDR2 FQNEAQ. Trimming removed 5 bases from V and 3 bases from J, with 10 bases in between. Sequencing of TCR beta, carried out with a high-throughput approach, was applied to CD8+ and CD4+ T cells from the blood. CD8+ and CD4+ T cells were negatively isolated; TEMRA cells were FACS-enriched.

The V call is TRBV7-8, the J call TRBJ2-2; no clear D gene. This TCR came from a human donor with multiple sclerosis. Sequencing input: CD8+ T cells from PBMCs. The CDR3 DNA sequence: TGTGCCAGCAGCCTTGATTTGGACACCGGGGAGCTGTTTTTT. It encodes CASSLDLDTGELFF.